The 13 T cell receptor beta chains listed next were all sequenced from one sample in a study of CD8 T cells in Susac syndrome. The RNA, about 0.45 to 1 ug, was put through reverse transcription using random hexamers. MiXCR, applied by TCRdb to the immunoSEQ multiplex PCR reads, yields one record per CDR3 protein. The sample holds fewer than 200,000 distinct CDR3 sequences, 94% seen once. The sequencing input was CD4+ T cells from PBMCs. These receptors all stem from a human donor with Susac syndrome.

The chain employs TRBV14 and TRBJ2-5, with TRBD1 matching 8 bases. The CDR3 spans 15 residues. The germline CDR1 and CDR2 sequences are SGHDN and FVKESK. Trimming at V came to 4 bases and at J to 7 bases, leaving 11 bases not matched to a gene. The CDR3 spells CASSPGPRQGWTQYF. DNA of the CDR3: TGTGCCAGCAGCCCAGGACCGCGACAGGGGTGGACCCAGTACTTC. The whole variable domain, remainder taken from reference TRBV14 and TRBJ2-5, is EAGVTQFPSHSVIEKGQTVTLRCDPISGHDNLYWYRRVMGKEIKFLLHFVKESKQDESGMPNNRFLAERTGGTYSTLKVQPAELEDSGVYFCASSPGPRQGWTQYFGPGTRLLVL.

In its sample, this clonotype was seen once. The DNA for the CDR3 is TGTGCCAGCAGCCACGACTCCGGGGGCTACACCTTC. This gives the protein CASSHDSGGYTF. The J gene is TRBJ1-2, the V gene TRBV4-2; D remains unclear. Germline loops: CDR1 LGHNA, CDR2 YNFKEQ. V was pared by 3 bases and J by 8 bases, with 10 bases between. The CDR3 is 12 residues long.

This clonotype was recorded only once. This sequence joins TRBV11-2 and TRBJ2-1; TRBD1 aligns across 9 bases. Germline CDR1 SGHAT, CDR2 FQNNGV. V lost 8 bases and J lost 2; bases outside the gene matches: 7. The CDR3 has 15 amino acids. The CDR3 DNA follows: TGTGCCAGCGGGACGGGACAGGGTACCTACAATGAGCAGTTCTTC. Amino acids: CASGTGQGTYNEQFF.

The J gene is TRBJ1-6, the V gene TRBV6-5, with 7 positions matching TRBD1. V shed 7 bases, J shed 2 bases, and the junction held 2 bases outside the gene matches. The germline V gene has CDR1 MNHEY and CDR2 SVGAGI. The CDR3 runs 14 residues. For the CDR3, the DNA is TGTGCCAGCAATACAGGGGCCTATAATTCACCCCTCCACTTT. Residues: CASNTGAYNSPLHF.

V gene TRBV6-6 combines with J gene TRBJ1-2; D might be TRBD1 (6 bases). In germline, CDR1 is MNHNY, CDR2 SVGAGI (reference sequence). V was trimmed by 2 bases and J by 4 bases, leaving 8 bases between them. The CDR3 is 13 residues long. CDR3 in DNA: TGTGCCAGCAGTTACGGGGGCGGCTATGGCTACACCTTC. Encoded protein: CASSYGGGYGYTF.

The CDR3 DNA is TGCAGTGCTAGAGATCGCCGGGTAAACAATGAGCAGTTCTTC. Residues: CSARDRRVNNEQFF. The rearrangement uses TRBV20-1 and TRBJ2-1; D is unresolved. Germline V lookup: CDR1 DFQATT, CDR2 SNEGSKA (reference sequence). V was pared by 0 bases and J by 5 bases, with 11 bases between. The CDR3 totals 14 residues.

The chain employs TRBV20-1 and TRBJ1-1, with a possible D match to TRBD1 (6 bases). V was clipped by 5 bases and J by 5 bases, with 9 bases between them. The germline CDR1 and CDR2 sequences are DFQATT and SNEGSKA (reference sequence). There are 11 residues in the CDR3. CDR3 sequence (DNA): TGCAGTGCTCAGGGGCATACTGAAGCTTTCTTT. The encoded protein is CSAQGHTEAFF.

This clonotype occurred a few times. The J gene is TRBJ2-7, the V gene TRBV7-2, with a weak D call TRBD2 (7 bases). Looked up from germline, CDR1 is SGHTA and CDR2 is FQGNSA. The V and J ends lost 3 bases and 5 bases respectively, with 11 bases between them. This CDR3 has 13 amino acids. CDR3 nucleotide sequence: TGTGCCAGCAGCTTTTGGGGGGGCCACGAGCAGTACTTC. The encoded protein is CASSFWGGHEQYF.

The chain links TRBV7-9 to TRBJ1-2; TRBD1 agrees at 7 bases. The CDR3 runs to 15 residues. J gave up 0 bases and V 5 bases, and 6 bases lay outside the gene matches. In germline, CDR1 is SEHNR, CDR2 FQNEAQ (reference sequence). The CDR3 spells CASSRGQTSNYGYTF. Here the CDR3 DNA reads TGTGCCAGCAGCAGGGGACAGACCTCTAACTATGGCTACACCTTC.

The chain carries TRBV6-5 and TRBJ2-3, with D perhaps TRBD1 (5 bases). V gave up 0 bases and J gave up 2 bases, with 9 bases separating them. CDR1 is MNHEY, CDR2 SVGAGI, per germline. This CDR3 has 15 residues. CDR3 nucleotide sequence: TGTGCCAGCAGTTACTCGGGGCCCCCCACAGATACGCAGTATTTT. Translating it yields CASSYSGPPTDTQYF.

The V and J genes are TRBV18 and TRBJ2-7; unclear D gene. The CDR3 spans 16 residues. V dropped 3 bases and J dropped 10 bases, with 25 bases sitting between them. Germline-derived CDR1 and CDR2 are KGHSH and LQKENI. The CDR3 sequence: CASSPIRTNTVSLQYF. The CDR3, as DNA: TGTGCCAGCTCACCCATACGAACCAATACAGTGTCTCTCCAGTACTTC.

The sample holds one count of this clonotype. The V gene is TRBV20-1, the J gene TRBJ2-1; TRBD2 matches at 15 bases. This CDR3 is built from 15 residues. Germline-derived CDR1 and CDR2 are DFQATT and SNEGSKA (reference sequence). The J segment lost 10 bases and the V segment lost 5 bases, leaving 9 bases of the junction unmatched. CDR3 DNA: TGCAGTGCTTGGACTAGCGGGGGGGCTATCAGGGAGCAGTTCTTC. As protein: CSAWTSGGAIREQFF.

The chain couples TRBV5-1 to TRBJ2-7; 7 bases are a match to TRBD1. The V segment lost 4 bases and the J segment 2 bases; nucleotides outside the gene matches: 6. Germline V gene sequence: CDR1 SGHRS, CDR2 YFSETQ. This CDR3 is 14 amino acids long. This CDR3 reads CASSDNRGAYEQYF. The CDR3 nucleotides are TGCGCCAGCAGCGATAACAGGGGTGCCTACGAGCAGTACTTC.